This entry features one TCR beta chain sequence. Trimming pared 3 bases from V and 7 bases from J, leaving 21 bases between. This CDR3 region has 16 residues. Per germline, CDR1 KGHSH and CDR2 LQKENI. Profiled with immunoSEQ multiplex PCR; TCRdb holds only in-frame clones, not every one. The data show about 250,000 clones, roughly 80% seen once. This sample is drawn from a study of blood T cell repertoires in COVID-19. At the level of the study: Donors in the United States, Italy and Spain gave samples during acute or convalescent COVID-19. Nucleic acid was either cDNA or gDNA, and it came from T cells, B-cell-depleted T cells, or PBMCs.

J is TRBJ1-2 and V is TRBV18; D is uncertain. This sequence was found in a middle-aged man who had been exposed to COVID-19. Specimen: PBMCs or T cells enriched from blood (not recorded which). The DNA for the CDR3 is TGTGCCAGCTCACCGCAAGACATTAGCGGCCTCCCTGGCTACACCTTC. This gives the protein CASSPQDISGLPGYTF.